This entry lists 27 T cell receptor beta chains sequenced from one sample in a study of PD-L1 blockade in urothelial cancer. As to time point: peripheral blood 6 weeks after treatment start. Using immunoSEQ multiplex PCR, the repertoire was profiled, and TCRdb retains in-frame clones only, with some absent. The sample shows about 120,000 clones, around nine tenths of them seen only once. Specimen: PBMCs, collected around atezolizumab (anti-PD-L1) treatment. The receptors stem from a man between 60 and 70 years old with urothelial cancer.

The rearrangement links TRBV5-1 to TRBJ1-1; TRBD1 agrees at 10 bases. V shed 3 bases and J 8 bases; nucleotides not matched to a gene: 10. CDR3 length: 15 residues. The germline CDR1 and CDR2 sequences are SGHRS and YFSETQ. The CDR3: CASSSLTGGKGEAFF. The CDR3 DNA is TGCGCCAGCAGCTCCTTGACAGGGGGCAAGGGCGAAGCTTTCTTT.

The chain employs TRBV18 and TRBJ1-4; 7 bases are shared with TRBD1. There are 15 residues in the CDR3. With V trimmed by 1 base and J by 4 bases, 3 bases remained unmatched. Germline lookup yields CDR1 KGHSH and CDR2 LQKENI. The CDR3 is CASSPRQGVNEKLFF. The CDR3 DNA reads as TGTGCCAGCTCACCACGACAGGGAGTTAATGAAAAACTGTTTTTT.

The V and J genes are TRBV29-1 and TRBJ2-7, with 8 positions matching TRBD2. Germline CDR1 and CDR2: SQVTM and ANQGSEA. The CDR3 consists of 14 residues. After removal of 0 bases from V and 4 bases from J, the junction contained 5 bases not matched to a gene. This chain's CDR3 is CSVEDPAGVYEQYF. The CDR3 DNA reads TGCAGCGTTGAAGATCCAGCGGGAGTGTACGAGCAGTACTTC.

This chain links TRBV28 with TRBJ1-2; D unresolved. Trimming shortened V by 7 bases and J by 4 bases, and 10 bases separated the two germline ends. Germline loops: CDR1 MDHEN, CDR2 SYDVKM. The CDR3 sequence is 12 residues long. In DNA, the CDR3 is TGTGCCAGCACCCCGGACTTCTATGGCTACACCTTC. Protein product: CASTPDFYGYTF.

V and J are TRBV5-1 and TRBJ1-2, with D possibly being TRBD1 (6 bases). The CDR3 has 14 amino acids. Looked up from germline, CDR1 is SGHRS and CDR2 is YFSETQ. V was pared by 1 base and J by 3 bases, with 10 bases between. The CDR3 DNA reads as TGCGCCAGCAGCTTGTCAGGGGCTGACTATGGCTACACCTTC. Encoded protein: CASSLSGADYGYTF.

The chain carries TRBV5-6 and TRBJ2-3, with 11 nucleotides matching TRBD2. V dropped 4 bases and J dropped 3; count of bases not matched to a gene: 1. This CDR3 region has 14 residues. The germline V gene has CDR1 SGHDT and CDR2 YYEEEE. DNA of the CDR3: TGTGCCAGCAGCATAGCGGGAGGGACAGATACGCAGTATTTT. Its protein is CASSIAGGTDTQYF.

This chain joins TRBV2 and TRBJ2-7; 8 nucleotides agree with TRBD2. V lost 6 bases to trimming and J lost 2 bases; unmatched junction nucleotides: 15. CDR3 length: 17 amino acids. Germline CDR1 SNHLY, CDR2 FYNNEI. DNA for the CDR3: TGTGCCAGCAGCAAAAATGGGGGACTAGTTAGAACCTACGAGCAGTACTTC. It yields the protein CASSKNGGLVRTYEQYF. The whole variable domain, filled in from reference TRBV2 and TRBJ2-7, reads EPEVTQTPSHQVTQMGQEVILRCVPISNHLYFYWYRQILGQKVEFLVSFYNNEISEKSEIFDDQFSVERPDGSNFTLKIRSTKLEDSAMYFCASSKNGGLVRTYEQYFGPGTRLTVT.

This clone came up once. This rearrangement joins TRBV28 to TRBJ1-6; no clear D gene. Deletions cut 7 bases from V and 0 bases from J, with 10 bases between. Germline V gene lookup returns CDR1 MDHEN and CDR2 SYDVKM. The CDR3 length is 15 residues. The CDR3 here is CASTARHSYNSPLHF. CDR3 bases: TGTGCCAGCACCGCCAGGCACTCCTATAATTCACCCCTCCACTTT.

The chain carries TRBV10-3 and TRBJ2-1, with 14 positions matching TRBD2. The CDR3 is 17 amino acids. The ends lost 9 bases at V and 1 base at J; junction bases unmatched: 8. Germline V gene sequence: CDR1 ENHRY, CDR2 SYGVKD. The DNA for the CDR3 is TGTGCCATACGCGGGACTAGCGGGAGCGGATCCTACAATGAGCAGTTCTTC. Protein: CAIRGTSGSGSYNEQFF.

A single count supports this clone. The rearrangement uses TRBV7-9 and TRBJ2-7, with D perhaps matching TRBD1 (6 bases). There are 16 residues in the CDR3. The germline V gene encodes CDR1 SEHNR and CDR2 FQNEAQ (reference sequence). Trimming stripped 1 base from V and 2 bases from J, with 15 bases between. The CDR3 here is CASSLGAGVTPYEQYF. The CDR3, as DNA: TGTGCCAGCAGCTTAGGCGCAGGGGTTACCCCCTACGAGCAGTACTTC.

The chain links TRBV9 to TRBJ2-3; 10 nucleotides match TRBD2. The ends lost 0 bases at V and 1 base at J; junction bases unmatched: 2. Germline V gene sequence: CDR1 SGDLS, CDR2 YYNGEE. The CDR3 spans 16 residues. The CDR3 DNA reads as TGTGCCAGCAGCGTAGGTAGCGGGAGGCGCACAGATACGCAGTATTTT. As protein: CASSVGSGRRTDTQYF.

The gene calls are TRBV19 and TRBJ1-5; no reliable D call. V was cut by 5 bases and J by 1 base, with 9 bases left in between. The CDR3 has 14 residues. Germline-derived CDR1 and CDR2 are LNHDA and SQIVND (reference sequence). The CDR3: CASSSGESNQPQHF. The CDR3 DNA reads TGTGCCAGTAGTTCTGGGGAGAGCAATCAGCCCCAGCATTTT.

In its sample, this clone was seen once. The chain carries TRBV6-5 and TRBJ1-5; D might be TRBD1 (5 bases). The V end was cut by 2 bases, the J end by 3 bases, with 11 bases between. This CDR3 is 15 amino acids long. Germline-derived CDR1 and CDR2 are MNHEY and SVGAGI. DNA of the CDR3: TGTGCCAGCAGTTACCAGGGTTTGCACAATCAGCCCCAGCATTTT. Its protein product is CASSYQGLHNQPQHF.

This chain connects TRBV11-2 to TRBJ2-2; D possibly corresponds to TRBD2 (6 bases). Germline loops: CDR1 SGHAT, CDR2 FQNNGV. The germline V and J ends were trimmed by 2 bases and 2 bases, with 18 bases remaining between them. The CDR3 has 18 residues. CDR3 sequence (DNA): TGTGCCAGCAGCTTACTACCGAGGAGGGTTAGCAACACCGGGGAGCTGTTTTTT. Its protein is CASSLLPRRVSNTGELFF.

The chain combines TRBV28 with TRBJ2-5; 11 nucleotides match TRBD2. CDR1 and CDR2 (germline): MDHEN, SYDVKM. This CDR3 comprises 16 residues. V was clipped by 6 bases and J by 5 bases; unmatched bases: 11. CDR3 nucleotide sequence: TGTGCCAGCAGACCAAAGACTAGCGGGACTGGGGAGACCCAGTACTTC. Amino acid sequence: CASRPKTSGTGETQYF.

The chain carries TRBV19 and TRBJ2-5; TRBD2 might be the D (6 bases). V was trimmed by 5 bases and J by 5 bases, leaving 12 bases between them. Germline V lookup: CDR1 LNHDA, CDR2 SQIVND (reference sequence). The CDR3 sequence is 13 residues long. The CDR3 sequence: CASSGGMRETQYF. The CDR3 bases are TGTGCCAGTAGTGGAGGGATGCGGGAGACCCAGTACTTC.

The chain uses TRBV6-5 and TRBJ2-7; 9 bases line up with TRBD1. The V gene's germline CDR1 is MNHEY and CDR2 SVGAGI. The CDR3 runs 16 residues. V was clipped by 4 bases and J by 2 bases; unmatched bases: 9. The DNA of the CDR3 is TGTGCCAGCAGTTTAGCAGGGGACAGGGCGACCTACGAGCAGTACTTC. Translation: CASSLAGDRATYEQYF.

The chain combines TRBV4-1 with TRBJ1-1, with a tentative D call TRBD1 (5 bases). The CDR3 loop spans 15 amino acids. The germline V gene has CDR1 MGHRA and CDR2 YSYEKL. V was cut by 0 bases and J by 10 bases, with 18 bases left in between. The CDR3 here is CASSQEWLGGRGAFF. Here the CDR3 DNA reads TGCGCCAGCAGCCAAGAATGGCTCGGGGGGAGGGGAGCTTTCTTT.

The chain employs TRBV28 and TRBJ1-3, with TRBD1 matching 9 bases. V lost 5 bases to trimming and J lost 4 bases; unmatched junction nucleotides: 6. The germline V gene encodes CDR1 MDHEN and CDR2 SYDVKM. This CDR3 has 15 amino acids. The CDR3 loop reads CASSLTGGRGNTIYF. The CDR3 nucleotides are TGTGCCAGCAGTCTAACAGGGGGCAGGGGAAACACCATATATTTT. Drawing the rest from reference TRBV28 and TRBJ1-3, the complete variable domain is DVKVTQSSRYLVKRTGEKVFLECVQDMDHENMFWYRQDPGLGLRLIYFSYDVKMKEKGDIPEGYSVSREKKERFSLILESASTNQTSMYLCASSLTGGRGNTIYFGEGSWLTVV.

The chain recombines TRBV7-7 with TRBJ2-5; TRBD2 matches 7 bases. This CDR3 region has 13 residues. The V gene's germline CDR1 is SSHAT and CDR2 FNYEAQ (reference sequence). CDR3 in DNA: TGTGCTAGTGCCGCGGGAGAGATTGAGACCCAGTACTTC. Translated, it gives CASAAGEIETQYF.

This chain uses TRBV12-5 with TRBJ2-5, with 14 nucleotides matching TRBD2. This CDR3 has 17 amino acids. V shed 5 bases, J shed 1 base, and the junction held 6 bases outside the gene matches. Germline values: CDR1 LGHNT, CDR2 FRNRAP. CDR3 amino acids: CASGPGLAGAFQETQYF. The CDR3 DNA follows: TGTGCTAGTGGTCCGGGACTAGCGGGAGCCTTCCAAGAGACCCAGTACTTC.

CDR3 DNA: TGTGCCAGCAGTTACGACGGGGATCAGCCCCAGCATTTT. Its translation is CASSYDGDQPQHF. The chain is built from TRBV6-5 and TRBJ1-5, with D uncertain. Germline loops: CDR1 MNHEY, CDR2 SVGAGI. The V gene lost 2 bases and the J gene lost 5 bases, with 7 bases spanning the gap. The CDR3 runs to 13 residues.

This sequence joins TRBV5-1 and TRBJ2-2; TRBD2 matches 7 bases. The V and J ends lost 4 bases and 0 bases, in that order; junction bases with no gene match: 6. The CDR3 has 16 residues. Germline CDR1 and CDR2: SGHRS and YFSETQ. The DNA for the CDR3 is TGCGCCAGCAGCGCGTCTAGCGGTTCGAACACCGGGGAGCTGTTTTTT. Protein product: CASSASSGSNTGELFF.

This chain connects TRBV19 to TRBJ1-2, with D unclear. This CDR3 is built from 13 residues. Germline V gives CDR1 LNHDA, CDR2 SQIVND (reference sequence). Trimming cost V 3 bases and J 9 bases, with 14 bases left between them. The CDR3 region has the DNA TGTGCCAGTAGTATGGCGGGAATCTCGAGCTACACCTTC. This encodes CASSMAGISSYTF.

The chain is built from TRBV15 and TRBJ2-2; 8 bases match TRBD1. V shed 2 bases, J shed 6 bases, and the junction held 11 bases outside the gene matches. Germline CDR1 reads LNHNV; CDR2 reads YYDKDF (reference sequence). The CDR3 has 17 residues. The CDR3 here is CATSRYPARGLAGELFF. As DNA, the CDR3 is TGTGCCACCAGCAGATACCCCGCCAGGGGGCTCGCCGGGGAGCTGTTTTTT.

This chain links TRBV7-9 with TRBJ2-5; no reliable D call. Between the trimmed V and J ends, which lost 5 bases and 4 bases, there was a span of 5 bases. The CDR3 length is 11 residues. CDR1 is SEHNR, CDR2 FQNEAQ, per germline (reference sequence). The CDR3, as DNA: TGTGCCAGCAGCCCTTCAGAGACCCAGTACTTC. Residues: CASSPSETQYF. Filled out from reference TRBV7-9 and TRBJ2-5, the complete variable domain reads DTGVSQNPRHKITKRGQNVTFRCDPISEHNRLYWYRQTLGQGPEFLTYFQNEAQLEKSRLLSDRFSAERPKGSFSTLEIQRTEQGDSAMYLCASSPSETQYFGPGTRLLVL.

The chain combines TRBV6-6 with TRBJ2-7; no definite D call. V lost 5 bases to trimming and J lost 2 bases, with 13 bases between them. This CDR3 has 14 amino acids. Germline CDR1 and CDR2: MNHNY and SVGAGI (reference sequence). The CDR3: CASSSEVPAYEQYF. The CDR3 nucleotides are TGTGCCAGCAGTAGCGAGGTACCCGCCTACGAGCAGTACTTC.